This T cell receptor beta chain was captured by sequencing in a study of T cells in Graves' hyperthyroidism and ophthalmopathy. TCR beta CDR3 regions were amplified from RNA transcripts. Initially, a first-round RT-PCR of the TCR CDR3 employed the HTBI primer set. TCRdb independently ran MiXCR on the multiplex PCR reads; one entry per CDR3 protein. The sample includes 540,000 or so distinct CDR3 sequences, under 60% of them seen just once. On this clonotype itself: The antigen is undetermined.

Study-level points and caveats: The model identified upcoming ophthalmopathy a median approximately seven months ahead of onset. Blood shared most expanded thyroid clonotypes above 0.001.

Clinical symptoms, serum thyroxine, TRAb, thyroid ultrasound and orbital computed tomography established diagnosis. The CDR3 extends over 16 amino acids. CDR1 and CDR2 (germline): KGHSH, LQKENI. J gave up 7 bases and V 6 bases, and 15 bases lay outside the gene matches. Sequences were obtained from peripheral blood or thyroid tissue (not recorded which). The TCR sequence derives from an adult woman with Graves' disease, either hyperthyroidism or ophthalmopathy (not recorded which). V is TRBV18 and J is TRBJ1-5, with 7 bases fitting TRBD1. The CDR3 is CASSPSGSGGRQPQHF. The CDR3 DNA sequence: TGTGCCAGCTCTCCCTCAGGTTCAGGGGGGCGGCAGCCCCAGCATTTT.